Listed here is a single T cell receptor beta chain. This entry belongs to a study of a mutant IDH1 vaccine in newly diagnosed glioma. Study information: Treated individuals were 62.5% male and roughly 40% female, averaging roughly 38 years of age.

Time point given: baseline, week 1 (first vaccination visit). Treatment indicated: pre-vaccination baseline after standard-of-care therapy. The CDR3 totals 18 residues. Trimming removed 0 bases from V and 2 bases from J, with 14 bases in between. CDR1 and CDR2 from the germline V gene are LGHNA and YNFKEQ. The data were produced by immunoSEQ multiplex PCR, yet TCRdb's version contains in-frame clones alone and is incomplete. The table lists approximately 92,000 clones, 80% of them singletons. The sample in question was PBMCs, obtained from a glioma patient treated with radiotherapy, temozolomide or both. The origin of this receptor is a man aged 40-49 years with glioma. J is TRBJ2-6 and V is TRBV4-2; possible D gene TRBD1, 5 bases. The CDR3 DNA is TGTGCCAGCAGCCAAGAGGGGCCCCCTACGGCTGGGGCCAACGTCCTGACTTTC. Translation gives CASSQEGPPTAGANVLTF.